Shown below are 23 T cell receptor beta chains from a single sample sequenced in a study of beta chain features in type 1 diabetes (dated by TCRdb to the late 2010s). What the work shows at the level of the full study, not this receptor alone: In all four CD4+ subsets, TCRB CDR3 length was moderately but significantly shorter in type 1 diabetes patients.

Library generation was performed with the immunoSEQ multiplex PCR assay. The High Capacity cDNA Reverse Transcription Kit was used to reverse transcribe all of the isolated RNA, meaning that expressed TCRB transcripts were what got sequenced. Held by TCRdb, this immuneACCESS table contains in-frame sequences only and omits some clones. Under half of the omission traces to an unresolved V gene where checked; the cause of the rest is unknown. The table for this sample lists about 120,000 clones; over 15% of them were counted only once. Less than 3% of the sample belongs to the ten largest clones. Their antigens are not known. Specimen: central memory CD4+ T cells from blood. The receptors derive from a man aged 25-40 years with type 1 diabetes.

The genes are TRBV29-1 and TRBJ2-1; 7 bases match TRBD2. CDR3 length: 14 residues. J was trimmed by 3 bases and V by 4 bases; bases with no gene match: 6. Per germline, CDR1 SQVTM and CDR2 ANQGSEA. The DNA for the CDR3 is TGCAGCGTTGCAGTTGGCGGGGGCTACAATGAGCAGTTCTTC. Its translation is CSVAVGGGYNEQFF.

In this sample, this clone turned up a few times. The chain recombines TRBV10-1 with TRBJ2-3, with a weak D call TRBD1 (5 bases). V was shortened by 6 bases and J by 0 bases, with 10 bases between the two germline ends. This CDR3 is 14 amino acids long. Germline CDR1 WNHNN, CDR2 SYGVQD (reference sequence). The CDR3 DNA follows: TGCGCCAGCAGCCGCAGGGCGAGCACAGATACGCAGTATTTT. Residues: CASSRRASTDTQYF.

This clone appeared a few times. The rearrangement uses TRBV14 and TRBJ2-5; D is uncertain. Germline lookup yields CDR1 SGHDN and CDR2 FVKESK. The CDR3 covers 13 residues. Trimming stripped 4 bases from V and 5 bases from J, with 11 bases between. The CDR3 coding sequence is TGTGCCAGCAGCCCCGGACCCGGTGAGACCCAGTACTTC. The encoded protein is CASSPGPGETQYF.

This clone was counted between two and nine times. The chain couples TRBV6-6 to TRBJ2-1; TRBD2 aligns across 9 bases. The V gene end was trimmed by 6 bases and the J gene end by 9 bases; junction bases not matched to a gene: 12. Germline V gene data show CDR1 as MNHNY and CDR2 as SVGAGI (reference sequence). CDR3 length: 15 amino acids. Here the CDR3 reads CASSLEGTSTSEQFF. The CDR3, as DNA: TGTGCCAGCAGCCTCGAGGGGACTAGCACAAGTGAGCAGTTCTTC.

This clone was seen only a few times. The CDR3 sequence: CSVVSGLNTEAFF. DNA of the CDR3: TGCAGCGTTGTATCGGGGCTAAACACTGAAGCTTTCTTT. The V gene is TRBV29-1, the J gene TRBJ1-1; TRBD1 is a possible D gene (5 bases). Germline assignment: CDR1 SQVTM and CDR2 ANQGSEA. The ends were cut back, 4 bases at V and 2 bases at J, with 11 bases in the middle. The CDR3 covers 13 residues.

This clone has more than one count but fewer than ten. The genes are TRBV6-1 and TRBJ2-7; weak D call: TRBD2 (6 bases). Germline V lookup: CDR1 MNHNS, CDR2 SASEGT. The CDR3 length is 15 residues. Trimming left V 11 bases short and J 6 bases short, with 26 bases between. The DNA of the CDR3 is TGTGCCGGCAACAATCCTTCGACCCCGGAGGGCGAGCAGTACTTC. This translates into CAGNNPSTPEGEQYF.

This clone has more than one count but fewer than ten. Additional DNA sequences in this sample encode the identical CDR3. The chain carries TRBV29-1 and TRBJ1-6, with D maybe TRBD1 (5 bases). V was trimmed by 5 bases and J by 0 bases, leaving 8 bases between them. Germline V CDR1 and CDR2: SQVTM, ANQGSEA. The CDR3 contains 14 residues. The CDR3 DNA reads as TGCAGCGTTCGACAGAGCTCCTATAATTCACCCCTCCACTTT. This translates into CSVRQSSYNSPLHF.

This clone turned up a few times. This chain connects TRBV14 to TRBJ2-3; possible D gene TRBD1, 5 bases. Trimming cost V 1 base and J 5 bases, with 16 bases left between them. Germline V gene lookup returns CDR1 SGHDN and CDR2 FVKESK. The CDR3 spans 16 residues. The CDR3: CASSQGLRGRKDTQYF. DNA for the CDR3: TGTGCCAGCAGCCAAGGTTTAAGGGGAAGGAAAGATACGCAGTATTTT.

As DNA, the CDR3 is TGTGCCAGCAGTTTGGCCGGGAACACCGGGGAGCTGTTTTTT. It codes for CASSLAGNTGELFF. The chain combines TRBV28 with TRBJ2-2; D is undetermined. The CDR3 totals 14 residues. Trimming took 3 bases from V and 1 from J, leaving 6 bases between them. Germline values: CDR1 MDHEN, CDR2 SYDVKM. Based on the CDR3 plus reference TRBV28 and TRBJ2-2, the full variable domain is DVKVTQSSRYLVKRTGEKVFLECVQDMDHENMFWYRQDPGLGLRLIYFSYDVKMKEKGDIPEGYSVSREKKERFSLILESASTNQTSMYLCASSLAGNTGELFFGEGSRLTVL.

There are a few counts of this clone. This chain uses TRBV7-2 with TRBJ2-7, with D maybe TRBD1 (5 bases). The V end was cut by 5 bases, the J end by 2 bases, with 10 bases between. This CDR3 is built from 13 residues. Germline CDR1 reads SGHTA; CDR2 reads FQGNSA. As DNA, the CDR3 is TGTGCCAGCAGCCAGACAGCAGCCTACGAGCAGTACTTC. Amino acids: CASSQTAAYEQYF.

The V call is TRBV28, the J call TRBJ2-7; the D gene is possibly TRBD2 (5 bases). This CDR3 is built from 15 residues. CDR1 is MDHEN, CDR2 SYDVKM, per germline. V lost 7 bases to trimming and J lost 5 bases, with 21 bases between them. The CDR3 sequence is CASTFARRKWDEQYF. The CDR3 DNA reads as TGTGCCAGCACCTTTGCAAGGAGGAAGTGGGACGAGCAGTACTTC. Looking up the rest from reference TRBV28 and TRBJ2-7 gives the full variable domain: DVKVTQSSRYLVKRTGEKVFLECVQDMDHENMFWYRQDPGLGLRLIYFSYDVKMKEKGDIPEGYSVSREKKERFSLILESASTNQTSMYLCASTFARRKWDEQYFGPGTRLTVT.

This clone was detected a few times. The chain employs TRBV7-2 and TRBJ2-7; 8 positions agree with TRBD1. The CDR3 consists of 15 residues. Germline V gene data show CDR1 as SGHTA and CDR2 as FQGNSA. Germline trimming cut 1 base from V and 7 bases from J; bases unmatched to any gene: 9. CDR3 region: CASSLGTGFSAEQYF. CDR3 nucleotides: TGTGCCAGCAGCTTAGGGACAGGGTTTTCGGCTGAGCAGTACTTC.

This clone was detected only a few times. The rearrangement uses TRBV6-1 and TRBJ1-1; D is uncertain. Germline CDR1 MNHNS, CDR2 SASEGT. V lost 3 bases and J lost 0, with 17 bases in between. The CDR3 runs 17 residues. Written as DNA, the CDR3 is TGTGCCAGCAGTGAGCCTAGGAATAACCTGTTGAACACTGAAGCTTTCTTT. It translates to CASSEPRNNLLNTEAFF.

The CDR3 DNA sequence: TGTGCCAGCAGCTTAGTACCCTACGAGCAGTACTTC. This translates into CASSLVPYEQYF. This sequence joins TRBV7-2 and TRBJ2-7; D call uncertain. V gave up 1 base and J gave up 2 bases, with 3 bases separating them. This CDR3 is built from 12 residues. The germline V gene encodes CDR1 SGHTA and CDR2 FQGNSA.

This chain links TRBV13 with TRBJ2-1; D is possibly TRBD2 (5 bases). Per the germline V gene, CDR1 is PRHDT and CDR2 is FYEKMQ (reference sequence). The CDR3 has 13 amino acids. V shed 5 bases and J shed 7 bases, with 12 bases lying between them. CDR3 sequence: CASSPSGWNEQFF. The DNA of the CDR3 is TGTGCCAGCAGCCCAAGCGGTTGGAATGAGCAGTTCTTC.

The DNA of the CDR3 is TGTGCCACCCTTACGACAAAGGGGGACAGCCTTTACTACGAGCAGTACTTC. It codes for CATLTTKGDSLYYEQYF. J is TRBJ2-7 and V is TRBV14, with 7 bases lining up with TRBD1. V gave up 10 bases and J gave up 3 bases; unmatched junction bases: 21. The germline CDR1 and CDR2 sequences are SGHDN and FVKESK. The CDR3 contains 17 residues. Full variable domain (rest looked up from reference TRBV14 and TRBJ2-7): EAGVTQFPSHSVIEKGQTVTLRCDPISGHDNLYWYRRVMGKEIKFLLHFVKESKQDESGMPNNRFLAERTGGTYSTLKVQPAELEDSGVYFCATLTTKGDSLYYEQYFGPGTRLTVT.

The CDR3 loop reads CASSLLSTGIGEQFF. The CDR3 nucleotides read TGTGCCAGCAGTCTTCTATCAACAGGGATAGGGGAGCAGTTCTTC. This chain connects TRBV2 to TRBJ2-1; perhaps TRBD1 as D (6 bases). This CDR3 contains 15 residues. Germline CDR1 SNHLY, CDR2 FYNNEI. V was pared by 5 bases and J by 10 bases, with 21 bases between. The complete variable domain, with remaining parts taken from reference TRBV2 and TRBJ2-1, reads EPEVTQTPSHQVTQMGQEVILRCVPISNHLYFYWYRQILGQKVEFLVSFYNNEISEKSEIFDDQFSVERPDGSNFTLKIRSTKLEDSAMYFCASSLLSTGIGEQFFGPGTRLTVL.

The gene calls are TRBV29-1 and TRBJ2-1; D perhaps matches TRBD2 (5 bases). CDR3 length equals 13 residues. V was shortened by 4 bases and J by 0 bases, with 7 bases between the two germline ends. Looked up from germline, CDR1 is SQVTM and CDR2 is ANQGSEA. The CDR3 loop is CSVAGSSYNEQFF. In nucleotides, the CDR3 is TGCAGCGTTGCTGGGAGCTCCTACAATGAGCAGTTCTTC.

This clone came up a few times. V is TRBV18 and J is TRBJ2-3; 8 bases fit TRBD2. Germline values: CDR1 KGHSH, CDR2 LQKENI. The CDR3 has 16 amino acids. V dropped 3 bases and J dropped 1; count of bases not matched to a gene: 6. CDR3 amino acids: CASSPTGGPGTDTQYF. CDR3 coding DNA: TGTGCCAGCTCACCGACGGGGGGGCCGGGCACAGATACGCAGTATTTT.

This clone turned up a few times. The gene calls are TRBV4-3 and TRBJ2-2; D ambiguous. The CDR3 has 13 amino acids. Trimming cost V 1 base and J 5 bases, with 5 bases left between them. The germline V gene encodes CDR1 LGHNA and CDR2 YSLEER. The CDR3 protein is CASSQVRTGELFF. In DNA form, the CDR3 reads TGCGCCAGCAGCCAAGTACGGACCGGGGAGCTGTTTTTT.

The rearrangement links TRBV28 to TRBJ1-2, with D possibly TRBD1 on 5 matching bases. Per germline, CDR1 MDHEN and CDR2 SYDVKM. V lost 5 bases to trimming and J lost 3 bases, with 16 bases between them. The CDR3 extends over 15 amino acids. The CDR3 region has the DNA TGTGCCAGCAGTCTCCCCTCTACAGGACACTATGGCTACACCTTC. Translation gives CASSLPSTGHYGYTF.

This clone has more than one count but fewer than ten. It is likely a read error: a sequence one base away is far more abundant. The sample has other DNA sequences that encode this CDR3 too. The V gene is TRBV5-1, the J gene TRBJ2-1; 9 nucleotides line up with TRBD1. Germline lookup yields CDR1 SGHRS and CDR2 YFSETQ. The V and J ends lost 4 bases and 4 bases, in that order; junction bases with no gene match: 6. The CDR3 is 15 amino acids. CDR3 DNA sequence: TGCGCCAGCAGCGTGGCGGGACAGGGTTACAATGAGCAGTTCTTC. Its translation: CASSVAGQGYNEQFF. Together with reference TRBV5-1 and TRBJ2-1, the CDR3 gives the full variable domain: KAGVTQTPRYLIKTRGQQVTLSCSPISGHRSVSWYQQTPGQGLQFLFEYFSETQRNKGNFPGRFSGRQFSNSRSEMNVSTLELGDSALYLCASSVAGQGYNEQFFGPGTRLTVL.

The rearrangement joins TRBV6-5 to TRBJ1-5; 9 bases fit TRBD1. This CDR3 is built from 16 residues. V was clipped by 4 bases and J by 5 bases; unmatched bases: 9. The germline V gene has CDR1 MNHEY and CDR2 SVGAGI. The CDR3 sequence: CASSSSQGANYQPQHF. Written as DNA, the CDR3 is TGTGCCAGCAGTTCCTCACAGGGGGCGAATTATCAGCCCCAGCATTTT.